Sequencing of this TCR beta chain was carried out in a study of shared clonotypes between healthy human individuals. Study results and limitations: The researchers took only blood, and tissue repertoires probably look different.

The naive CD8 fraction comprised CD45RO-negative cells positively selected for CCR7 and excluded terminally differentiated effector memory CD45RA+ cells. Nashville, Tennessee was home to all donors, each a Caucasian adult. Samples underwent the assay at deep level. Assay used: immunoSEQ multiplex PCR; TCRdb lists only in-frame clones, some missing. Of roughly 2 million clones in the sample, approximately 94% were seen once. Concerning this clone itself: Its antigen remains unknown.

This receptor was obtained from a man younger than 35 in good health. Sample: naive CD8+ T cells sorted from blood.

Here the CDR3 reads CASSWGQGFEAFF. CDR3 bases: TGTGCCAGCAGTTGGGGACAGGGGTTTGAAGCTTTCTTT. The rearrangement uses TRBV6-5 and TRBJ1-1; the match to TRBD1 covers 10 bases. CDR1 is MNHEY, CDR2 SVGAGI, per germline. The CDR3 totals 13 residues. J gave up 7 bases and V 4 bases, and 3 bases lay outside the gene matches.